The 17 T cell receptor beta chains below were found in one sample sequenced in a study of T cell responses to AZD1222 COVID-19 vaccine. The assay was immunoSEQ multiplex PCR, and TCRdb's table has in-frame clones only and misses some. The sample records about 110,000 clones, approximately 87% being singletons. The input for sequencing was peripheral blood, taken on day 0 of AZD1222 vaccination. The receptors derive from an adult in good health.

The CDR3 loop reads CASSLGRTGPYEQYF. The CDR3 DNA follows: TGCGCCAGCAGCTTGGGTAGGACAGGGCCCTACGAGCAGTACTTC. The chain links TRBV5-1 to TRBJ2-7; 8 bases fit TRBD1. CDR1 SGHRS and CDR2 YFSETQ come from the germline V gene. The length of the CDR3 is 15 residues. V lost 0 bases and J lost 2; bases outside the gene matches: 4.

Worth noting for this clone: The same CDR3 arises from other DNA sequences in this sample as well. The chain employs TRBV11-2 and TRBJ1-4; a possible D gene is TRBD1 (5 bases). Per germline, CDR1 SGHAT and CDR2 FQNNGV. V was trimmed by 1 base and J by 1 base, leaving 7 bases between them. This CDR3 is built from 15 residues. The CDR3 sequence is CASSLVGGTNEKLFF. In DNA, the CDR3 is TGTGCCAGCAGCTTAGTCGGGGGAACTAATGAAAAACTGTTTTTT. Based on the CDR3 plus reference TRBV11-2 and TRBJ1-4, the full variable domain is EAGVAQSPRYKIIEKRQSVAFWCNPISGHATLYWYQQILGQGPKLLIQFQNNGVVDDSQLPKDRFSAERLKGVDSTLKIQPAKLEDSAVYLCASSLVGGTNEKLFFGSGTQLSVL.

Only one count was recorded for this clone. The chain employs TRBV11-3 and TRBJ1-2, with unresolved D. CDR1 is SGHNT and CDR2 is YENEEA in the germline V gene. With 0 bases removed from V and 0 bases from J, the gap between germline ends came to 14 bases. The CDR3 is 17 residues long. DNA of the CDR3: TGTGCCAGCAGCTTAGACCGCGCGTGGAAACCTAACTATGGCTACACCTTC. Its translation: CASSLDRAWKPNYGYTF.

The CDR3 region is CSASGASGSTEQFF. Written as DNA, the CDR3 is TGCAGTGCTAGTGGGGCTAGCGGGAGTACTGAGCAGTTCTTC. V gene TRBV20-1 combines with J gene TRBJ2-1, with 10 bases lining up with TRBD2. CDR3 size: 14 residues. Trimming removed 3 bases from V and 9 bases from J; junction bases left unmatched: 8. Germline V lookup: CDR1 DFQATT, CDR2 SNEGSKA (reference sequence).

The CDR3, as DNA: TGTGCCAGCAGCTCAGCCCTAGCGGGAGACTACAATGAGCAGTTCTTC. Translated: CASSSALAGDYNEQFF. V gene TRBV13 combines with J gene TRBJ2-1; 10 nucleotides line up with TRBD2. V lost 4 bases, J lost 3 bases, and 6 bases stayed unmatched. Germline V CDR1 and CDR2: PRHDT, FYEKMQ (reference sequence). The CDR3 consists of 16 residues.

The chain joins TRBV6-5 to TRBJ1-2; TRBD1 matches 7 bases. V lost 4 bases and J lost 4; bases outside the gene matches: 6. Germline CDR1 MNHEY, CDR2 SVGAGI. The CDR3 length is 14 residues. CDR3 amino acids: CASSSPDRVYGYTF. CDR3 in DNA: TGTGCCAGCAGTTCACCCGACAGGGTCTATGGCTACACCTTC.

The rearrangement joins TRBV28 to TRBJ2-7; D is uncertain. The germline CDR1 and CDR2 sequences are MDHEN and SYDVKM. This CDR3 spans 16 amino acids. Deletions cut 7 bases from V and 6 bases from J, with 25 bases between. CDR3 amino acids: CASIFCWHSRRCEQYF. As DNA, the CDR3 is TGTGCCAGCATTTTTTGCTGGCACAGTCGAAGGTGCGAGCAGTACTTC.

This clone came up once. V gene TRBV6-6 combines with J gene TRBJ2-1; 11 positions agree with TRBD2. Losses at the gene ends were 5 bases for V and 5 bases for J; bases not matched to a gene: 8. CDR3 length: 16 residues. Germline V lookup: CDR1 MNHNY, CDR2 SVGAGI (reference sequence). The CDR3 DNA reads TGTGCCAGCAGTCCTCCCGGACTAGCGGGCCACAATGAGCAGTTCTTC. It specifies CASSPPGLAGHNEQFF.

This sequence joins TRBV19 and TRBJ2-7; maybe TRBD1 (5 bases). V was clipped by 2 bases and J by 0 bases, with 8 bases between them. CDR3 size: 14 residues. Germline V gene lookup returns CDR1 LNHDA and CDR2 SQIVND (reference sequence). DNA of the CDR3: TGTGCCAGTAGTATAAACAGGAACTCCTACGAGCAGTACTTC. It encodes CASSINRNSYEQYF.

This chain links TRBV12-5 with TRBJ2-2; TRBD1 agrees at 7 bases. This CDR3 contains 16 residues. Unmatched junction bases numbered 8, after V lost 5 bases and J lost 2 bases. The germline gives CDR1 LGHNT, CDR2 FRNRAP. The CDR3 spells CASGPSGTANTGELFF. The CDR3, as DNA: TGTGCTAGTGGTCCCTCCGGGACAGCTAACACCGGGGAGCTGTTTTTT.

The CDR3 sequence: CAVGEASPPFYGYTF. The DNA for the CDR3 is TGTGCCGTGGGGGAAGCCTCTCCACCTTTCTATGGCTACACCTTC. The gene calls are TRBV6-5 and TRBJ1-2, with D perhaps matching TRBD1 (5 bases). CDR3 length: 15 residues. The V gene lost 11 bases and the J gene lost 4 bases, with 23 bases spanning the gap. The germline V gene has CDR1 MNHEY and CDR2 SVGAGI.

This chain joins TRBV4-3 and TRBJ2-7, with TRBD1 as a possible D gene (5 bases). This CDR3 is 14 amino acids long. Germline CDR1 reads LGHNA; CDR2 reads YSLEER. V was shortened by 1 base and J by 4 bases, with 11 bases between the two germline ends. The CDR3 loop reads CASSQVQGPYEQYF. The DNA for the CDR3 is TGCGCCAGCAGCCAAGTTCAGGGTCCTTACGAGCAGTACTTC.

The chain combines TRBV7-9 with TRBJ1-3, with TRBD1 matching 7 bases. The CDR3 is 15 amino acids. CDR1 is SEHNR and CDR2 is FQNEAQ in the germline V gene (reference sequence). With V trimmed by 5 bases and J by 6 bases, 10 bases remained unmatched. The CDR3 sequence: CASSPQGYLENTIYF. The CDR3, as DNA: TGTGCCAGCAGCCCACAGGGGTATCTAGAAAACACCATATATTTT.

The chain joins TRBV2 to TRBJ1-1, with D maybe TRBD1 (5 bases). The CDR3 covers 13 residues. V lost 3 bases, J lost 5 bases, and 10 bases lay in between. CDR1 is SNHLY, CDR2 FYNNEI, per germline. The CDR3 region is CASSDREGTEAFF. The CDR3, as DNA: TGTGCCAGCAGTGACAGGGAGGGAACTGAAGCTTTCTTT.

The chain joins TRBV14 to TRBJ2-3, with 12 positions matching TRBD2. Unmatched junction bases numbered 8, after V lost 4 bases and J lost 6 bases. This CDR3 is 16 amino acids long. Germline CDR1 and CDR2: SGHDN and FVKESK. Written as DNA, the CDR3 is TGTGCCAGCAGCCTCTTTCTAGCGGGAGGGGCGGATACGCAGTATTTT. This codes for CASSLFLAGGADTQYF. The variable domain in full, with the rest retrieved from reference TRBV14 and TRBJ2-3, is EAGVTQFPSHSVIEKGQTVTLRCDPISGHDNLYWYRRVMGKEIKFLLHFVKESKQDESGMPNNRFLAERTGGTYSTLKVQPAELEDSGVYFCASSLFLAGGADTQYFGPGTRLTVL.

The V gene is TRBV6-2 or TRBV6-3, the J gene TRBJ2-3, with 13 nucleotides matching TRBD2. The CDR3 has 17 residues. V was pared by 2 bases and J by 6 bases, with 8 bases of the junction left unmatched. Germline lookup yields CDR1 MNHEY and CDR2 SVGEGT. CDR3 DNA: TGTGCCAGCAGTTACCCCACCGGACTAGCGGGAGACGATACGCAGTATTTT. Residues: CASSYPTGLAGDDTQYF.

This sequence joins TRBV14 and TRBJ2-1; D unresolved. This CDR3 is built from 14 residues. The V and J ends lost 0 bases and 4 bases respectively, with 7 bases between them. The germline CDR1 and CDR2 sequences are SGHDN and FVKESK. The CDR3 bases are TGTGCCAGCAGCCAAGACGGCAGATACAATGAGCAGTTCTTC. This sequence encodes CASSQDGRYNEQFF.